This note documents a single T cell receptor (beta chain) sequence. Many counts were recorded for this clonotype. The target of this receptor is not known. Per-base quality was not reported, and no clone a single base away is much larger than it. Ophthalmopathy patients were characterized by moderately to severely active disease, a Clinical Activity Score of at least 3, a NOSPECS grade of at least 4, and a disease duration under 3 months. Patients with other autoimmune diseases, uncontrolled infections, pregnancy or lactation were excluded. Clinical symptoms, serum thyroxine, TRAb, thyroid ultrasound and orbital computed tomography were used for diagnosis. Ficoll-Paque density gradient centrifugation was used to isolate PBMCs from 10 ml of fresh peripheral blood. Total RNA was extracted using Trizol reagent, and RNA quality was checked on an Agilent 2100 Bioanalyzer. For repertoire sequencing, the TCR beta CDR3 regions were amplified from RNA transcripts. The first round of RT-PCR was done with HTBI primers and the Qiagen OneStep RT-PCR kit, and was followed by a second round of multiplex PCR, then size selection and purification. Sequencing of the libraries was carried out on an Illumina HiSeq2000 in paired-end mode with 100 bp reads. In the source study's methods: SOAPnuke was used to process the reads, throwing out any read that had adapters, had uncalled bases, had a mean Phred below 15, or lacked an exact constant-primer or identifier match. High-quality paired reads were merged with COPE v1.2.5. Each unique nucleotide sequence was treated as a clonotype, and MiTCR v1.1 was used to align the clonotypes to the IMGT TRB V, D and J references. The analysis was limited to V-J combinations with a frequency above 0.0001, which together covered approximately 99% of the repertoires. A TCR clonal expansion and chaos score per V-J combination was defined as the ratio of F50 clonal expansion to chaos observed in the TCRdist matrix. Welch's t-statistics and random forest were used to narrow the features down to around 13 V-J combinations, which were then fed into a naive Bayes classifier. The Morisita-Horn index was used to measure how similar the thyroid and blood repertoires were. TCRdb redid the processing of the public reads, applying fastp at Q25 and MiXCR, and retained in-frame beta chains. Every distinct CDR3 protein forms one entry, paired with its most common genes and DNA. TCRdb's processing, not the study's, gives the V and J calls here. For this sample there are under 350,000 distinct CDR3 sequences; roughly 16% appear just once. 9% to 15% of the sample lies in the top ten.

This sample was included in a study of Graves' ophthalmopathy and Graves' hyperthyroidism (dated by TCRdb to 2017 to 2018). Study-level background: Peripheral blood was collected at initial diagnosis, before any treatment. To explore V-J signatures that separate ophthalmopathy from hyperthyroidism, a discovery set of fewer than 110 patients was enrolled, consisting of about 45 with ophthalmopathy and under 65 with stable hyperthyroidism. Following sample collection, hyperthyroidism patients were given methimazole at a starting dose of 30 mg daily, and ophthalmopathy patients were given high-dose intravenous methylprednisolone. The independent validation cohort included 18 to 20 hyperthyroidism patients plus 17 patients who later progressed from hyperthyroidism to ophthalmopathy. In total, approximately 130 blood samples were TCR-sequenced: some 40 ophthalmopathy, approximately 75 hyperthyroidism and approximately 17 hyperthyroidism-to-ophthalmopathy patients. In roughly 6 hyperthyroidism patients, T-cell repertoires of thyroid tissue and blood were compared. The study used signatures of the TCR beta repertoire to tell Graves' ophthalmopathy apart from Graves' hyperthyroidism and to predict which patients would progress to ophthalmopathy. The paper's findings and limits, for the study overall: In validation, the model predicted ophthalmopathy progression with about 71% sensitivity and around 72% specificity; fewer than 15 predicted patients were CT-confirmed with GO in a median of approximately six months. The 13-signature model separated ophthalmopathy from stable hyperthyroidism with around 90% sensitivity and 81% to 82% specificity in cross-validation, and 80%/75% in the test set. Sample size was not predetermined statistically, and investigators were not blinded to group allocation. Most expanded thyroid clonotypes with frequency above 0.001 were also detected in blood, suggesting blood repertoires may reflect the thyroid immune response.

Sequenced sample: peripheral blood. The source of this sequence is an adult man with Graves' ophthalmopathy.

The CDR3 loop reads CASSTEHPRYEQYF. Read as DNA, the sequence is TGTGCCAGTAGTACCGAACACCCCAGGTACGAGCAGTACTTC. The rearrangement combines TRBV19 with TRBJ2-7, with the D segment identity uncertain. CDR1 and CDR2 (LNHDA, SQIVND) derive from the germline V gene (reference sequence). V is cut by 4 bases and J by 4 bases, and the space between the germline ends is 14 bases. From its cysteine to its phenylalanine, the CDR3 spans 14 amino acids. Of all the DNA, just the CDR3 is kept, 42 bases in frame from base 1.